The present entry profiles one T cell receptor beta chain with its context. This record comes from a study of T cells after yellow fever vaccination. TCRdb reanalysed the 5' RACE reads using MiXCR and keeps one entry per CDR3 protein. The profile shows under 300,000 distinct CDR3 sequences, about 7% of them singletons. The ends were cut back, 2 bases at V and 11 bases at J, with 11 bases in the middle. The CDR3 sequence is 13 residues long. Germline-derived CDR1 and CDR2 are SGHKS and YYEKEE (reference sequence). The sequence derives from a man aged 30 to 39 who received the YFV17D yellow fever vaccine. The chain uses TRBV5-5 and TRBJ1-6, with a possible D match to TRBD1 (5 bases). The input for sequencing was CD4+ T cells sorted from PBMCs, taken 15 days after the yellow fever booster vaccination. The CDR3 bases are TGTGCCAGCAGCTTCGACAGTAAGGCACCCCTCCACTTT. It translates to CASSFDSKAPLHF.